These 25 T cell receptor beta chains were sequenced from one sample in a study of blood T cell repertoires in COVID-19 (dated by TCRdb to the early 2020s). The receptor library was made with the immunoSEQ multiplex PCR assay. TCRdb holds this immuneACCESS table with in-frame rearrangements only. Some clones are missing; in checked studies, unresolved V genes explain under half, and the rest has no known cause. This sample holds over 85,000 clones; about 90% were observed only once. The ten top clones hold roughly 15% of the sample. Sequencing used peripheral blood. The receptor source for this set is a male donor with acute or convalescent COVID-19.

The CDR3 reads CASSRDQLNFGYTF. CDR3 DNA sequence: TGTGCCAGCAGCCGAGACCAGTTGAATTTTGGCTACACCTTC. V gene TRBV7-8 combines with J gene TRBJ1-2; D unresolved. Trimming removed 5 bases from V and 7 bases from J, with 17 bases in between. CDR1 and CDR2 from the germline V gene are SGHVS and FQNEAQ. This CDR3 comprises 14 residues.

The chain joins TRBV19 to TRBJ1-2; D uncertain. Between the trimmed V and J ends, which lost 5 bases and 8 bases, there was a span of 15 bases. The CDR3 sequence is 13 residues long. Per the germline V gene, CDR1 is LNHDA and CDR2 is SQIVND (reference sequence). The CDR3 loop is CASSSPAGRGYTF. The CDR3 DNA sequence: TGTGCCAGTAGTTCTCCGGCAGGTCGAGGCTACACCTTC. The full variable domain, rest sourced from reference TRBV19 and TRBJ1-2, is DGGITQSPKYLFRKEGQNVTLSCEQNLNHDAMYWYRQDPGQGLRLIYYSQIVNDFQKGDIAEGYSVSREKKESFPLTVTSAQKNPTAFYLCASSSPAGRGYTFGSGTRLTVV.

The genes are TRBV5-1 and TRBJ2-5, with TRBD1 matching over 8 bases. J gave up 5 bases and V 0 bases, and 6 bases lay outside the gene matches. Germline CDR1 reads SGHRS; CDR2 reads YFSETQ. The CDR3 covers 15 residues. CDR3 residues: CASSLEGRTGETQYF. CDR3 sequence (DNA): TGCGCCAGCAGCTTGGAGGGCAGGACAGGGGAGACCCAGTACTTC.

The chain joins TRBV5-8 to TRBJ2-1, with D perhaps TRBD2 (5 bases). V gave up 9 bases and J gave up 4 bases, with 26 bases separating them. The germline V gene encodes CDR1 SGHTS and CDR2 YDEGEE. The length of the CDR3 is 17 residues. The CDR3 is CATPRRSVGGPYNEQFF. The CDR3 nucleotides read TGTGCCACCCCCCGTCGGTCGGTAGGAGGACCTTACAATGAGCAGTTCTTC.

The chain recombines TRBV11-3 with TRBJ2-7; 8 nucleotides match TRBD1. Germline loops: CDR1 SGHNT, CDR2 YENEEA. CDR3 size: 14 residues. The junction had 3 bases not matched to a gene; V was cut back by 1 base and J by 4 bases. CDR3 residues: CASSLGTGPYEQYF. In DNA form, the CDR3 reads TGTGCCAGCAGCTTAGGGACAGGGCCTTACGAGCAGTACTTC. The full variable domain, completed using reference TRBV11-3 and TRBJ2-7, is EAGVVQSPRYKIIEKKQPVAFWCNPISGHNTLYWYLQNLGQGPELLIRYENEEAVDDSQLPKDRFSAERLKGVDSTLKIQPAELGDSAVYLCASSLGTGPYEQYFGPGTRLTVT.

This chain links TRBV28 with TRBJ2-7, with D possibly matching TRBD1 (6 bases). Looked up from germline, CDR1 is MDHEN and CDR2 is SYDVKM. The CDR3 covers 14 residues. V lost 7 bases, J lost 4 bases, and 17 bases lay in between. CDR3 sequence (DNA): TGTGCCAGCACCTTAGGGGACACCTCTTACGAGCAGTACTTC. It yields the protein CASTLGDTSYEQYF.

This chain uses TRBV7-8 with TRBJ1-2; no clear D. The CDR3 totals 15 residues. The germline V gene encodes CDR1 SGHVS and CDR2 FQNEAQ. V dropped 2 bases and J dropped 5 bases, with 15 bases sitting between them. The CDR3 DNA is TGTGCCAGCAGCTTATCGTCAGGTGGAGGTTATGGCTACACCTTC. Protein sequence: CASSLSSGGGYGYTF.

The V call is TRBV18, the J call TRBJ2-3, with 9 bases lining up with TRBD1. Germline values: CDR1 KGHSH, CDR2 LQKENI. The CDR3 extends over 17 amino acids. V shed 6 bases and J 4 bases; nucleotides not matched to a gene: 14. CDR3 nucleotide sequence: TGTGCCAGCTCCATCTCCGGGACAGGGATCCTCCCAGATACGCAGTATTTT. Amino acids: CASSISGTGILPDTQYF. The whole variable domain, remainder taken from reference TRBV18 and TRBJ2-3, is NAGVMQNPRHLVRRRGQEARLRCSPMKGHSHVYWYRQLPEEGLKFMVYLQKENIIDESGMPKERFSAEFPKEGPSILRIQQVVRGDSAAYFCASSISGTGILPDTQYFGPGTRLTVL.

This clone was observed a handful of times. This chain uses TRBV25-1 with TRBJ1-2, with TRBD1 as a possible D gene (5 bases). Germline V gene lookup returns CDR1 MGHDK and CDR2 SYGVNS. Trimming cost V 3 bases and J 5 bases, with 13 bases left between them. The CDR3 has 14 amino acids. The CDR3 protein is CASSDPQETYGYTF. The DNA of the CDR3 is TGTGCCAGCAGTGACCCACAGGAAACTTATGGCTACACCTTC.

This clone was counted a single time. This sequence joins TRBV6-5 and TRBJ1-2; tentative D call: TRBD1 (5 bases). Germline lookup yields CDR1 MNHEY and CDR2 SVGAGI. The CDR3 consists of 13 residues. Deletions cut 8 bases from V and 8 bases from J, with 18 bases between. The CDR3 region is CASRIPGGRGYTF. DNA of the CDR3: TGTGCCAGCCGCATCCCGGGGGGGAGGGGCTACACCTTC.

The chain uses TRBV6-1 and TRBJ2-5; D may be TRBD1 (5 bases). This CDR3 is 16 amino acids long. Germline CDR1 and CDR2: MNHNS and SASEGT. The germline V and J ends were trimmed by 4 bases and 3 bases, with 18 bases remaining between them. This chain's CDR3 is CASSARTGTPKETQYF. The CDR3 nucleotides are TGTGCCAGCAGTGCGCGAACAGGTACACCGAAAGAGACCCAGTACTTC.

This chain links TRBV27 with TRBJ2-2; 8 bases are shared with TRBD1. Germline loops: CDR1 MNHEY, CDR2 SMNVEV (reference sequence). The CDR3 runs 17 residues. V lost 0 bases and J lost 5; bases outside the gene matches: 8. The DNA for the CDR3 is TGTGCCAGCAGTTTATCGCTCAGGGGGCTTGGGACCGGGGAGCTGTTTTTT. Protein: CASSLSLRGLGTGELFF.

Here the CDR3 DNA reads TGTGCCATCAGTGAGTCGGCGAGACAGGCGAACACCGGGGAGCTGTTTTTT. The encoded protein is CAISESARQANTGELFF. The V and J genes are TRBV10-3 and TRBJ2-2; tentatively, D is TRBD1 (6 bases). Germline-derived CDR1 and CDR2 are ENHRY and SYGVKD. Trimming took off 0 bases at V and 0 bases at J, with 11 bases between the two ends. This CDR3 is built from 17 residues.

This chain joins TRBV6-5 and TRBJ2-5, with TRBD2 identical over 7 bases. The CDR3 sequence is 14 residues long. Germline V gene lookup returns CDR1 MNHEY and CDR2 SVGAGI. J gave up 1 base and V 6 bases, and 5 bases lay outside the gene matches. The CDR3 reads CASSPLATQETQYF. CDR3 in DNA: TGTGCCAGCAGCCCACTAGCGACCCAAGAGACCCAGTACTTC.

The J gene is TRBJ2-1, the V gene TRBV9; D is possibly TRBD1 (6 bases). Germline V gives CDR1 SGDLS, CDR2 YYNGEE. V lost 4 bases to trimming and J lost 0 bases, with 14 bases between them. CDR3 length: 16 amino acids. CDR3 sequence: CASSIYDRLSYNEQFF. The CDR3 DNA reads as TGTGCCAGCAGCATTTACGACAGGCTCTCCTACAATGAGCAGTTCTTC.

The chain carries TRBV2 and TRBJ2-3; D call uncertain. CDR3 length: 12 residues. The germline gives CDR1 SNHLY, CDR2 FYNNEI. V was pared by 8 bases and J by 2 bases, with 8 bases between. The CDR3 loop reads CASHDNTDTQYF. For the CDR3, the DNA is TGTGCCAGCCATGACAACACAGATACGCAGTATTTT. Full variable domain (remainder filled in from reference TRBV2 and TRBJ2-3): EPEVTQTPSHQVTQMGQEVILRCVPISNHLYFYWYRQILGQKVEFLVSFYNNEISEKSEIFDDQFSVERPDGSNFTLKIRSTKLEDSAMYFCASHDNTDTQYFGPGTRLTVL.

The chain couples TRBV6-1 to TRBJ1-2; D might be TRBD1 (6 bases). The CDR3 has 14 amino acids. V was cut by 1 base and J by 10 bases, with 16 bases left in between. Looked up from germline, CDR1 is MNHNS and CDR2 is SASEGT. The CDR3 nucleotides read TGTGCCAGCAGTGAAGTACCGACAGGTAACCTCTACACCTTC. This codes for CASSEVPTGNLYTF.

This chain uses TRBV19 with TRBJ2-5, with a weak D call TRBD2 (6 bases). The V and J ends lost 8 bases and 2 bases respectively, with 12 bases between them. The CDR3 spans 13 residues. Per the germline V gene, CDR1 is LNHDA and CDR2 is SQIVND (reference sequence). In DNA, the CDR3 is TGTGCCAGTGCCCCAAGCGGGCAAGAGACCCAGTACTTC. Its translation: CASAPSGQETQYF.

The chain joins TRBV6-4 to TRBJ1-1, with D maybe TRBD1 (5 bases). The germline V and J ends were trimmed by 3 bases and 0 bases, with 5 bases remaining between them. Germline CDR1 MRHNA, CDR2 SNTAGT. CDR3 size: 13 residues. CDR3 bases: TGTGCCAGCAGTGAACAGGTGAACACTGAAGCTTTCTTT. Translating gives CASSEQVNTEAFF.

CDR3 loop: CASSTDPLTSGGARYTGELFF. Here the CDR3 DNA reads TGCGCCAGCAGCACCGACCCGTTGACTAGCGGGGGGGCCCGGTACACCGGGGAGCTGTTTTTT. V usage is TRBV5-1 and J usage is TRBJ2-2, with 14 bases lining up with TRBD2. Losses at the gene ends were 4 bases for V and 3 bases for J; bases not matched to a gene: 17. Germline values: CDR1 SGHRS, CDR2 YFSETQ. The length of the CDR3 is 21 residues.

The V and J genes are TRBV5-1 and TRBJ2-3; 9 bases are a match to TRBD1. There are 14 residues in the CDR3. Germline V gives CDR1 SGHRS, CDR2 YFSETQ. The junction had 9 bases not matched to a gene; V was cut back by 7 bases and J by 6 bases. CDR3 loop: CASRITGGADTQYF. Written as DNA, the CDR3 is TGCGCCAGCCGCATAACAGGGGGCGCGGATACGCAGTATTTT.

This chain uses TRBV28 with TRBJ1-5; TRBD1 agrees at 8 bases. The CDR3 contains 17 residues. Per germline, CDR1 MDHEN and CDR2 SYDVKM. The V segment lost 3 bases and the J segment 4 bases; nucleotides outside the gene matches: 11. The CDR3 loop is CASSLWQGASGNQPQHF. The CDR3 nucleotides are TGTGCCAGCAGTTTGTGGCAGGGGGCATCTGGTAATCAGCCCCAGCATTTT.

In this sample, this clone turned up once. This chain uses TRBV29-1 with TRBJ2-2; D possibly corresponds to TRBD2 (5 bases). Germline-derived CDR1 and CDR2 are SQVTM and ANQGSEA. With 5 bases removed from V and 7 bases from J, the gap between germline ends came to 14 bases. The CDR3 covers 13 residues. CDR3 amino acids: CSVFEGWDGELFF. The DNA for the CDR3 is TGCAGCGTTTTTGAGGGCTGGGACGGGGAGCTGTTTTTT.

This clone was observed once. The V call is TRBV29-1, the J call TRBJ1-4; 9 bases line up with TRBD1. Trimming took 6 bases from V and 8 from J; bases not matched to a gene: 7. The CDR3 extends over 13 amino acids. From germline, CDR1 is SQVTM and CDR2 ANQGSEA. In DNA form, the CDR3 reads TGCAGCGTCCGGGACAGGGTAGGCGAAAAACTGTTTTTT. Amino acids: CSVRDRVGEKLFF.

The rearrangement links TRBV15 to TRBJ1-4; 9 nucleotides agree with TRBD1. CDR1 and CDR2 from the germline V gene are LNHNV and YYDKDF (reference sequence). Unmatched junction bases numbered 7, after V lost 9 bases and J lost 2 bases. This CDR3 contains 15 residues. Here the CDR3 reads CATKQGAHTNEKLFF. The CDR3 coding sequence is TGTGCCACGAAACAGGGGGCGCATACTAATGAAAAACTGTTTTTT.